Each of the 2 T cell receptor beta chains below was sequenced from the same sample in a study of CD8+ T cells in alopecia areata. RNA extraction was followed by reverse transcription into cDNA, which acted as the sequencing template. The table came from immunoSEQ multiplex PCR; TCRdb's copy has only in-frame clones and leaves some out. Of approximately 200,000 clones listed, 45% to 65% were seen once; the top ten hold around 0.7%. The treatment denotes: oral pan-JAK inhibitor, 5-10 mg twice daily. The source material was CD4+ T cells sorted from blood, sampled at week 4, from a patient treated with tofacitinib. These receptors were taken from a human donor with alopecia areata.

V usage is TRBV29-1 and J usage is TRBJ2-6; D ambiguous. Germline lookup yields CDR1 SQVTM and CDR2 ANQGSEA. Trimming pared 0 bases from V and 0 bases from J, leaving 6 bases between. The CDR3 loop spans 15 amino acids. The CDR3 region has the DNA TGCAGCGTTGAAGAATTATACTCTGGGGCCAACGTCCTGACTTTC. Amino acids: CSVEELYSGANVLTF.

The chain uses TRBV18 and TRBJ2-5; no clear D. The CDR3 covers 13 residues. The germline V and J ends were trimmed by 4 bases and 2 bases, with 8 bases remaining between them. From germline, CDR1 is KGHSH and CDR2 LQKENI. Written as DNA, the CDR3 is TGTGCCAGCTCACGGACGGAACAAGAGACCCAGTACTTC. It codes for CASSRTEQETQYF. Complete variable domain (other parts from reference TRBV18 and TRBJ2-5): NAGVMQNPRHLVRRRGQEARLRCSPMKGHSHVYWYRQLPEEGLKFMVYLQKENIIDESGMPKERFSAEFPKEGPSILRIQQVVRGDSAAYFCASSRTEQETQYFGPGTRLLVL.